The 3 T cell receptor beta chains below come from one sample, sequenced in a study of blood T cells in healthy people across ages (dated by TCRdb to between 2015 and 2017). Library preparation employed 5' RACE. Sequenced on an Illumina HiSeq 2500. A second roughly 6 to 12 cycle PCR used a sample-barcoded 5' primer and a J-beta primer mix. The public reads were quality trimmed at Q25 with fastp and then assembled into clones with MiXCR by TCRdb, keeping productive beta chains. A single entry per CDR3 protein holds the most common genes and DNA from its merged rows. A total of hundreds of thousands of distinct CDR3 sequences appear in this sample, 22% of them only once. In total, the top ten clones hold less than 25% of the sample. The sample taken for sequencing was blood. Every receptor here comes from a man in his 70s in good health.

The chain employs TRBV11-2 and TRBJ1-5; the D gene is possibly TRBD1 (5 bases). V shed 11 bases and J shed 5 bases, with 22 bases lying between them. The germline gives CDR1 SGHAT, CDR2 FQNNGV. The CDR3 runs 15 residues. The DNA for the CDR3 is TGTGCCTGCGGCCGGGATGGCAGGGCTGATCAGCCCCAGCATTTT. Encoded protein: CACGRDGRADQPQHF.

In its sample, this clonotype was seen a few times. V usage is TRBV7-9 and J usage is TRBJ2-2; D may correspond to TRBD1 or TRBD2 (5 bases each). Trimming shortened V by 5 bases and J by 5 bases, and 15 bases separated the two germline ends. CDR1 is SEHNR and CDR2 is FQNEAQ in the germline V gene (reference sequence). This CDR3 comprises 15 residues. CDR3 residues: CASSQGDGPTGELFF. CDR3 sequence (DNA): TGTGCCAGCAGCCAAGGGGACGGACCGACCGGGGAGCTGTTTTTT.

This clonotype was seen a few times. DNA of the CDR3: TGTGCCAGACCTCCCAAGGGGGTGAGGGATTCCTACGAGCAGTACTTC. This codes for CARPPKGVRDSYEQYF. V is TRBV6-6 and J is TRBJ2-7; a weak D match, TRBD1 (6 bases). Per the germline V gene, CDR1 is MNHNY and CDR2 is SVGAGI (reference sequence). The V end was cut by 9 bases, the J end by 1 base, with 22 bases between. The CDR3 has 16 residues.